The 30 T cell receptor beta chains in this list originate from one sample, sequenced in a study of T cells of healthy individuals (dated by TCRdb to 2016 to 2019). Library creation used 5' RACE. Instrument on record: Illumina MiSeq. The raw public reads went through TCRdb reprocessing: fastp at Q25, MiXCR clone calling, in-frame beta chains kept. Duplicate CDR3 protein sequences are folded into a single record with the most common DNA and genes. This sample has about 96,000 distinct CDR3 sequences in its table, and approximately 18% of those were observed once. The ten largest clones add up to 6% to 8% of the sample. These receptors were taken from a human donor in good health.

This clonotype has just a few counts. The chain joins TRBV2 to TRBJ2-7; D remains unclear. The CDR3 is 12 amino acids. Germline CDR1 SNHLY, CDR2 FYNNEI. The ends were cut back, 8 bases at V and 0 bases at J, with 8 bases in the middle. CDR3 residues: CASDRSSYEQYF. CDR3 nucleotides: TGTGCCAGCGATAGGAGCTCCTACGAGCAGTACTTC.

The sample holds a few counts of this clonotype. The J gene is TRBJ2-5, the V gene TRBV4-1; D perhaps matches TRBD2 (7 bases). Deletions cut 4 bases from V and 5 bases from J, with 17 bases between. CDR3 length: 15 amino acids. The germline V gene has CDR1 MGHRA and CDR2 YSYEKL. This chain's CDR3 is CASSPFGGGAETQYF. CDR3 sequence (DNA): TGCGCCAGCAGCCCCTTCGGAGGGGGGGCGGAGACCCAGTACTTC.

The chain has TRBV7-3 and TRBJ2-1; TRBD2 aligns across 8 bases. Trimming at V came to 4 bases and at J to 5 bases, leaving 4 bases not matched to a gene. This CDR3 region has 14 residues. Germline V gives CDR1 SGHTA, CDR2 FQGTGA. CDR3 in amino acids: CASSSSGPNNEQFF. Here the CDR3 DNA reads TGTGCCAGCAGCTCTAGCGGGCCAAACAATGAGCAGTTCTTC. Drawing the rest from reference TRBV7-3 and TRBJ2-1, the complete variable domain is GAGVSQTPSNKVTEKGKYVELRCDPISGHTALYWYRQSLGQGPEFLIYFQGTGAADDSGLPNDRFFAVRPEGSVSTLKIQRTERGDSAVYLCASSSSGPNNEQFFGPGTRLTVL.

CDR3 amino acids: CASSSEDYEQYV. The CDR3, as DNA: TGTGCCAGCAGTTCGGAGGATTACGAGCAGTACGTC. The chain combines TRBV12-3 or TRBV12-4 with TRBJ2-7; possibly TRBD2 for D (5 bases). This CDR3 spans 12 amino acids. V was trimmed by 4 bases and J by 4 bases, leaving 8 bases between them.

As DNA, the CDR3 is TGTGCCAGCAGCTCCCTAGCGGGGGGGCTGGGGGAGCAGTTCTTC. The encoded protein is CASSSLAGGLGEQFF. This rearrangement joins TRBV7-2 to TRBJ2-1; 12 nucleotides align to TRBD2. CDR1 and CDR2 (germline): SGHTA, FQGNSA. V gave up 4 bases and J gave up 10 bases; unmatched junction bases: 8. CDR3 length: 15 amino acids. Complete variable domain (other parts from reference TRBV7-2 and TRBJ2-1): GAGVSQSPSNKVTEKGKDVELRCDPISGHTALYWYRQSLGQGLEFLIYFQGNSAPDKSGLPSDRFSAERTGGSVSTLTIQRTQQEDSAVYLCASSSLAGGLGEQFFGPGTRLTVL.

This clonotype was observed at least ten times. The CDR3 sequence: CAIQPGPSNTGELFF. The CDR3 region has the DNA TGTGCCATCCAACCCGGGCCTTCTAACACCGGGGAGCTGTTTTTT. The chain joins TRBV10-3 to TRBJ2-2; D gene unclear. Germline lookup yields CDR1 ENHRY and CDR2 SYGVKD. CDR3 length: 15 amino acids. V shed 8 bases and J shed 2 bases, with 15 bases lying between them.

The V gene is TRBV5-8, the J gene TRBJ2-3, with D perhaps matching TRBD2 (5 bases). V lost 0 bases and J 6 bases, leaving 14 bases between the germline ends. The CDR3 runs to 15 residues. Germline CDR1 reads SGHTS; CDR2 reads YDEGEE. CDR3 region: CASSLGGAVQDTQYF. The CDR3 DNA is TGTGCCAGCAGCTTGGGTGGAGCGGTGCAGGATACGCAGTATTTT.

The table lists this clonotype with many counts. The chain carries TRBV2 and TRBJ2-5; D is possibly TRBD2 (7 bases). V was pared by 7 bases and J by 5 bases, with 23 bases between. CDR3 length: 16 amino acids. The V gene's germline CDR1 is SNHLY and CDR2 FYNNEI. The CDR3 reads CASTITRGAGGETQYF. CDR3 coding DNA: TGTGCCAGCACCATCACCCGGGGGGCCGGAGGGGAGACCCAGTACTTC.

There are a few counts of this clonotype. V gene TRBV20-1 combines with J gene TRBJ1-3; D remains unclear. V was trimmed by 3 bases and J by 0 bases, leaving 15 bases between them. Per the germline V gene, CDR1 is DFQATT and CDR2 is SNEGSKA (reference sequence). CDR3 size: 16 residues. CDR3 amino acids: CSARWSADISGNTIYF. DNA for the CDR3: TGCAGTGCTAGGTGGTCGGCAGATATCTCTGGAAACACCATATATTTT.

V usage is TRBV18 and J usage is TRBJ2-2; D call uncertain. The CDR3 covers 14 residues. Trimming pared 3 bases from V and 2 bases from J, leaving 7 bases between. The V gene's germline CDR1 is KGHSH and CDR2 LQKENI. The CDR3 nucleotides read TGTGCCAGCTCACCGCAGACCAACACCGGGGAGCTGTTTTTT. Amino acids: CASSPQTNTGELFF.

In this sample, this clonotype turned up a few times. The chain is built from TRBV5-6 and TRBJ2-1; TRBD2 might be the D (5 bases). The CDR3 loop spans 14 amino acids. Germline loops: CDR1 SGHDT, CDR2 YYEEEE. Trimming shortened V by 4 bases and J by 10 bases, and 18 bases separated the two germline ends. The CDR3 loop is CASSTTAGASEQFF. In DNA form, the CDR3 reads TGTGCCAGCAGCACTACGGCGGGTGCCTCGGAGCAGTTCTTC.

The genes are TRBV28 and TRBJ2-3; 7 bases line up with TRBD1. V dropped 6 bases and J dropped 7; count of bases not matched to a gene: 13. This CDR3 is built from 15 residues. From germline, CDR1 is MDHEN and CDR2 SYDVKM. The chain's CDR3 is CASRPDRAWRHTQYF. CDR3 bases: TGTGCCAGCAGACCCGACAGGGCGTGGAGGCATACGCAGTATTTT.

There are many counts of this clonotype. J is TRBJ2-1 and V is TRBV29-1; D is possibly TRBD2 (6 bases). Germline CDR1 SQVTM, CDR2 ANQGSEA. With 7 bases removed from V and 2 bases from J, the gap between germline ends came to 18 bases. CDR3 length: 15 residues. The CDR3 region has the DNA TGCAGCGGCCGACCTAGCGTATACCCCTACAATGAGCAGTTCTTC. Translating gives CSGRPSVYPYNEQFF.

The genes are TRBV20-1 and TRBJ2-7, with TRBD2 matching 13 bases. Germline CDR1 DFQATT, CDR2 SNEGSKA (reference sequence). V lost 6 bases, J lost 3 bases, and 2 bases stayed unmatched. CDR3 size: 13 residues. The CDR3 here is CSARTSGSYEQYF. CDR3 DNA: TGCAGTGCGAGGACTAGCGGGAGCTACGAGCAGTACTTC.

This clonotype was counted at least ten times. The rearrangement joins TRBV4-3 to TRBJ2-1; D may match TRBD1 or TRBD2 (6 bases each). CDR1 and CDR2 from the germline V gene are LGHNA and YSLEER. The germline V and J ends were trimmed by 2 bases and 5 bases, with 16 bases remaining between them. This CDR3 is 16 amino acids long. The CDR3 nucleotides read TGCGCCAGCAGCCAACATTATCAGGGGACTCACAATGAGCAGTTCTTC. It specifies CASSQHYQGTHNEQFF.

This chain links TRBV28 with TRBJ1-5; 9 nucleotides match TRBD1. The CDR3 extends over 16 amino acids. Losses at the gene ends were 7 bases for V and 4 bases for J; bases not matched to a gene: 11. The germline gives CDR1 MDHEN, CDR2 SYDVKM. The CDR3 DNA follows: TGTGCCAGCATCCCATCCGGACAGGGGTCAAATCAGCCCCAGCATTTT. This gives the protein CASIPSGQGSNQPQHF.

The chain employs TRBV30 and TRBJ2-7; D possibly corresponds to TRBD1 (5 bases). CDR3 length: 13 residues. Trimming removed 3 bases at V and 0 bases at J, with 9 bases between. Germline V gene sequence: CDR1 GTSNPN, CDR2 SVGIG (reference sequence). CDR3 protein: CAWSLDNSYEQYF. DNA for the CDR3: TGTGCCTGGAGCCTGGACAACTCCTACGAGCAGTACTTC.

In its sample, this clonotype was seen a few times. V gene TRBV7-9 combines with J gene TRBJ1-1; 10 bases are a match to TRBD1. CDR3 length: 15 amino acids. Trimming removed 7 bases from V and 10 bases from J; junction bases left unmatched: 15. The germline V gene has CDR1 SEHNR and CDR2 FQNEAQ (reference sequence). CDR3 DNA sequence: TGTGCCAGCATCCGAGGCGGGGACAGGGGAGGAGGAGCTTTCTTT. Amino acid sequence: CASIRGGDRGGGAFF. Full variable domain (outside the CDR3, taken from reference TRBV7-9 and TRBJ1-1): DTGVSQNPRHKITKRGQNVTFRCDPISEHNRLYWYRQTLGQGPEFLTYFQNEAQLEKSRLLSDRFSAERPKGSFSTLEIQRTEQGDSAMYLCASIRGGDRGGGAFFGQGTRLTVV.

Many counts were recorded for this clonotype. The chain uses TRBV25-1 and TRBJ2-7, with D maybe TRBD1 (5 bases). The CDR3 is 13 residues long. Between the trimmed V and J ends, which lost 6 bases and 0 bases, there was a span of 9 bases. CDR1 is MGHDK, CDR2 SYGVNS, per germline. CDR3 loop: CASRQVSSYEQYF. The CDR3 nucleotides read TGTGCCAGCAGACAGGTTAGCTCCTACGAGCAGTACTTC.

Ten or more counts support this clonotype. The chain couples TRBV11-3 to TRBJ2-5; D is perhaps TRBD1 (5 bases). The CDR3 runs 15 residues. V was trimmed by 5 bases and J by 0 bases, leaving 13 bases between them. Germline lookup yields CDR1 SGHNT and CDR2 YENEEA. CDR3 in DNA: TGTGCCAGCAGCAGGGGCGTTAATGACCAAGAGACCCAGTACTTC. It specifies CASSRGVNDQETQYF.

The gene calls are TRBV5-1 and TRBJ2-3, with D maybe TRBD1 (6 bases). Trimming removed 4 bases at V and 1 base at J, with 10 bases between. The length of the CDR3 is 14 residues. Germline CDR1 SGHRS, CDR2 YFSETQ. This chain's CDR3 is CASSQDSGTDTQYF. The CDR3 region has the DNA TGCGCCAGCAGCCAGGACAGTGGCACAGATACGCAGTATTTT.

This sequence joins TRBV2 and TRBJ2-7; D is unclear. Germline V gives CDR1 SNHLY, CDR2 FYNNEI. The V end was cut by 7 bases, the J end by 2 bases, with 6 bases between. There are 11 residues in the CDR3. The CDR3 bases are TGTGCCAGCAAGGGCACCTACGAGCAGTACTTC. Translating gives CASKGTYEQYF.

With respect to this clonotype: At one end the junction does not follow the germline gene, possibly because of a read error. The CDR3 DNA is TGTGCCACCCAACAGGTTTTCACTAACTATGGCTACAACTTC. Protein: CATQQVFTNYGYNF. This chain links TRBV10-3 with TRBJ1-2, with TRBD1 as a possible D gene (5 bases). Germline CDR1 and CDR2: ENHRY and SYGVKD. This CDR3 region has 14 residues.

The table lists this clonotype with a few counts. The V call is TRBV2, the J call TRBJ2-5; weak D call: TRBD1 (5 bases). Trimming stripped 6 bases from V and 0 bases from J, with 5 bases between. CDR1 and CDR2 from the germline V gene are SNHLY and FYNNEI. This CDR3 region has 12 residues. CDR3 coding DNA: TGTGCCAGCAGAGGGGACCAAGAGACCCAGTACTTC. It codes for CASRGDQETQYF.

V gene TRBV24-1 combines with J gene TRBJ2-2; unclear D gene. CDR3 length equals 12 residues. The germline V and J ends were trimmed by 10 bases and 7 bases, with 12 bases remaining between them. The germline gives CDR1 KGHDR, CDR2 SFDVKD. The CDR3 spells CATSDGIGELFF. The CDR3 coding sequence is TGTGCCACGTCCGACGGAATCGGGGAGCTGTTTTTT.

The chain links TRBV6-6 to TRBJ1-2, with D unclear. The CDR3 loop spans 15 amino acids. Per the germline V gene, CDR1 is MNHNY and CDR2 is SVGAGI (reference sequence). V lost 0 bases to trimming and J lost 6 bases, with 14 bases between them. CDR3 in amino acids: CASSYSFQSRNGYTF. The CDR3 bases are TGTGCCAGCAGTTACTCTTTCCAATCTAGGAATGGCTACACCTTC.

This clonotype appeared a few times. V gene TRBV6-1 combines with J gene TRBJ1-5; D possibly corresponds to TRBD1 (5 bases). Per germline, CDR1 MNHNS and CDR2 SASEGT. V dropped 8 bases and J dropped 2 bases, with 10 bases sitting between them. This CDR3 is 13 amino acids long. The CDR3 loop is CASLEGGNQPQHF. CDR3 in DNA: TGTGCCAGCCTTGAAGGGGGCAATCAGCCCCAGCATTTT.

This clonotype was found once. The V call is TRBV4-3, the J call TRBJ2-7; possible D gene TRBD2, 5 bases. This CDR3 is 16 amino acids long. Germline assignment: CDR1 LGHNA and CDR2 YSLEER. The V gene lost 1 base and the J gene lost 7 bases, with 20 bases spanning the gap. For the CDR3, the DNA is TGCGCCAGCAGCCAAGGCCTAGCCGACTCCTACAATGAGCAGTACTTC. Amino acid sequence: CASSQGLADSYNEQYF.

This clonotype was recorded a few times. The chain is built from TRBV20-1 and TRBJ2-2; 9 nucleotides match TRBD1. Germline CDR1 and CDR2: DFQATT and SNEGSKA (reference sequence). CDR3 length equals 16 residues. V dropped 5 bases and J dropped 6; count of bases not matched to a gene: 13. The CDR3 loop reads CSAYITGQGGAGELFF. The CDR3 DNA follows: TGCAGTGCTTACATAACGGGACAGGGAGGTGCCGGGGAGCTGTTTTTT.

In DNA, the CDR3 is TGCGCCAGCAGCCCAGGGACTCGAAGCTCCTACGAGCAGTACTTC. Translating it yields CASSPGTRSSYEQYF. This chain links TRBV4-3 with TRBJ2-7; D possibly corresponds to TRBD2 (6 bases). The V gene lost 4 bases and the J gene lost 0 bases, with 13 bases spanning the gap. CDR3 length: 15 amino acids. Looked up from germline, CDR1 is LGHNA and CDR2 is YSLEER.